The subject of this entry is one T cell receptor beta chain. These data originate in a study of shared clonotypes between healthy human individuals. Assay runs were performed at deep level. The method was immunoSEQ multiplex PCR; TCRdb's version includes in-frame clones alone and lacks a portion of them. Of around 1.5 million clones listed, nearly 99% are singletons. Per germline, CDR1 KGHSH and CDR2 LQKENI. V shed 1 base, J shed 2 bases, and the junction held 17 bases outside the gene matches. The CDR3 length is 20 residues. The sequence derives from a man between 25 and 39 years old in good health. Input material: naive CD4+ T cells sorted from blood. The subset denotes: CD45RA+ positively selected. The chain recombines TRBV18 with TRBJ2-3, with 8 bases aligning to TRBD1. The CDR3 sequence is CASSPLGQGSFRDYTDTQYF. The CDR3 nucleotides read TGTGCCAGCTCACCACTAGGACAGGGCTCCTTCCGAGATTACACAGATACGCAGTATTTT.